This T cell receptor beta chain was found in a study of shared T cell receptors in the human thymus (dated by TCRdb to the early 2020s). Study-wide context: The study examined how self-reactive, shared T-cell receptor alpha chains are generated in the human thymus.

Library construction relied on the immunoSEQ multiplex PCR assay. TCRdb carries this immuneACCESS record with in-frame sequences only. Its versions omit some clonotypes, under half of them owing to an unresolved V gene in the studies checked, with the rest unexplained. Present in this sample are hundreds of thousands of clones, over 75% of which were seen just once. In total, the top ten clones hold approximately 0.01% of the sample. Worth noting for this clone: Its specific antigen is unknown. Per-nucleotide qualities are absent, and no much larger clonotype sits a single base away.

Reading from cysteine to phenylalanine, the CDR3 counts 15 amino acids. The only DNA kept is the CDR3, 45 bases in frame from the first base. Between the V and J ends, shortened by 2 bases and 2 bases respectively, the junction contains 13 bases. According to the germline V gene (reference sequence), CDR1 reads MNHEY and CDR2 reads SMNVEV. The sample also formed part of further work on human thymus T cells. In that second paper, the authors write: In Finland, the donors were immunologically healthy infants who were having open corrective cardiac surgery for congenital heart defects. Thymus tissue was collected as surgical resects that were removed during corrective cardiac surgery. Both the thymic and the peripheral blood repertoires appeared to show biased V and J gene segment usage. The related research reported highly overlapping thymic TCR repertoires among unrelated individuals. The study used seven to nine infant thymus samples plus four related peripheral blood samples to characterize TCR alpha and beta repertoires. Donor ages ranged from about 7 to 244 days, and the cohort comprised about six male and a couple of female infants. Thymocytes were mechanically released from the tissue and were stored as pellets of about 8.5-31 million cells at -70 degrees C. Genomic DNA was extracted from frozen cell pellets with a QIAsymphony instrument. The immunoSEQ multiplex PCR assay was used to amplify the TCRB and TCRAD loci from a standardized quantity of quality-controlled genomic DNA. Amplicons spanned the V(D)J region at a length sufficient to cover the CDR3 and identify V and J genes. The amplicons were sequenced on an Illumina platform via the commercial immunoSEQ service. Primer bias and sequencing errors were corrected using previously described methods, and TCRAD and TCRB definitions followed the IMGT database. Repertoires were analysed with immunoSEQ Analyzer 3.0 and VDJTools, covering basic statistics, V/J segment usage, diversity estimates, rarefaction and pairwise overlap. Diversity was estimated with Chao1, ChaoE, Efron-Thisted, Shannon and inverse Simpson indices, and also on datasets down-sampled to the smallest sample. Repertoire overlap was determined by strict matching of CDR3 nucleotide sequence, V gene and J gene, and Jaccard-based multidimensional scaling clustering was applied. On average, around 780,000 unique TCRB clonotypes were obtained from thymus samples, compared with 70,000 to 90,000 from blood samples.

The V gene is TRBV27 and the J gene is TRBJ2-7; D gene: possibly TRBD2, on 5 matching bases. This receptor was identified in a girl under two years old with a congenital heart defect. Donor details come from another sample of the same person, matched by shared clones. The sample comprised thymocytes. The DNA is as follows: TGTGCCAGCAGTTTACGGCTCCCGAGGGCCTACGAGCAGTACTTC. Translated, this gives CASSLRLPRAYEQYF.